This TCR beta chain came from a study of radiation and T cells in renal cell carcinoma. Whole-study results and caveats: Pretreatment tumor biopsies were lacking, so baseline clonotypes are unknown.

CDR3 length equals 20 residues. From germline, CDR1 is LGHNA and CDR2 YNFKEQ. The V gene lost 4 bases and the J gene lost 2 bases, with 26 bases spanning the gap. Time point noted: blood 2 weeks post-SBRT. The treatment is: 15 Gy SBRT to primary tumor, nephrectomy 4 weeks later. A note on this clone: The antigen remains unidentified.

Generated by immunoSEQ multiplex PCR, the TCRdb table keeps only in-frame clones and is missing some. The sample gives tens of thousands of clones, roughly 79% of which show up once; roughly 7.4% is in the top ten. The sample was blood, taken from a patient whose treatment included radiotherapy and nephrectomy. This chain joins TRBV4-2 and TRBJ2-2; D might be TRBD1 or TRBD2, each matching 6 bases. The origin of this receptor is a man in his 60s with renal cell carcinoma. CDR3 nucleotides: TGTGCCAGCAGCCCCGGGGGCTCCAGGTCTTTTTACGGTAACACCGGGGAGCTGTTTTTT. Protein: CASSPGGSRSFYGNTGELFF.